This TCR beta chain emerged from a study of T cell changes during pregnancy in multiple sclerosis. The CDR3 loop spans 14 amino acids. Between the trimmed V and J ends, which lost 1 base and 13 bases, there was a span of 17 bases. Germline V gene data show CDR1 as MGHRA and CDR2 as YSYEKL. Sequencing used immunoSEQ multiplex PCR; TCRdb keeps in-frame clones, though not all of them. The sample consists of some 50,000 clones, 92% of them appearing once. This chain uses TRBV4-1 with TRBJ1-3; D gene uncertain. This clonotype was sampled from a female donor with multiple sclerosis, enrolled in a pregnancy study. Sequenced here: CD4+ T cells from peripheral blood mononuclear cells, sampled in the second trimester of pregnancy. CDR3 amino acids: CASSQGPPSATIYF. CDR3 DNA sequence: TGCGCCAGCAGCCAAGGGCCCCCAAGCGCGACGATATATTTT.